This TCR beta chain originates from a study of OX40 agonist ivuxolimab in advanced cancers. As for the study in general: It was permissible to have had prior anti-PD-1, anti-PD-L1 or anti-CTLA-4 therapy, and around 40% had some.

The repertoire was sequenced with immunoSEQ multiplex PCR; TCRdb's copy has only in-frame clones and lacks some. The sample consists of roughly 15,000 clones, 87% of them appearing once. This CDR3 is built from 12 residues. Per the germline V gene, CDR1 is KGHSH and CDR2 is LQKENI. Trimming removed 2 bases at V and 3 bases at J, with 5 bases between. Autoimmune disease history or systemic immunosuppression led to patient exclusion. This sample comprised CD4+ or CD8+ T cells sorted from blood, obtained in a trial of the OX40 agonist ivuxolimab. The sequence was collected from an adult with an advanced solid tumor such as melanoma, head and neck, liver or kidney cancer. The chain couples TRBV18 to TRBJ2-7; the D is unclear. This CDR3 reads CASSPNSYEQYF. The CDR3 region has the DNA TGTGCCAGCTCACCAAACAGCTACGAGCAGTACTTC.